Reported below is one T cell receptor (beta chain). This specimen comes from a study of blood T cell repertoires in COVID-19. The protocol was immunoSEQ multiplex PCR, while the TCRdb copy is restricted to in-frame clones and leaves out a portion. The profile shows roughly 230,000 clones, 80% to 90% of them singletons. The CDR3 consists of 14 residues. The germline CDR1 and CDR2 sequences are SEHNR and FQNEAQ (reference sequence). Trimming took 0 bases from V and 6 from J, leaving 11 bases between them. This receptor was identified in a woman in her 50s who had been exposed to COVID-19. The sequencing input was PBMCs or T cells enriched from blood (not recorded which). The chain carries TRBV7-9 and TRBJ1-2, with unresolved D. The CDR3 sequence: CASSLASMGDGYTF. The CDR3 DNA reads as TGTGCCAGCAGCTTAGCCTCCATGGGAGATGGCTACACCTTC. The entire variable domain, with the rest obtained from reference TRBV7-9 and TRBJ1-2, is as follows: DTGVSQNPRHKITKRGQNVTFRCDPISEHNRLYWYRQTLGQGPEFLTYFQNEAQLEKSRLLSDRFSAERPKGSFSTLEIQRTEQGDSAMYLCASSLASMGDGYTFGSGTRLTVV.